This T cell receptor (beta chain) was sequenced during a study of blood T cell repertoires in COVID-19. Sequenced by immunoSEQ multiplex PCR; TCRdb stores in-frame clones only, minus some. The table has about 200,000 clones, roughly nine tenths seen once. Comments on this clone: Other DNA sequences in the same sample also yield this CDR3.

Germline V gene sequence: CDR1 KGHDR, CDR2 SFDVKD. The V and J ends lost 2 bases and 1 base, in that order; junction bases with no gene match: 3. This CDR3 comprises 16 residues. Material for sequencing was peripheral blood. The clonotype comes from a woman aged 65 to 85 with acute or convalescent COVID-19. V and J are TRBV24-1 and TRBJ1-1; TRBD1 aligns across 10 bases. The CDR3 sequence is CATSDSRQGANTEAFF. The CDR3, as DNA: TGTGCCACCAGTGATTCTCGACAGGGGGCGAACACTGAAGCTTTCTTT.